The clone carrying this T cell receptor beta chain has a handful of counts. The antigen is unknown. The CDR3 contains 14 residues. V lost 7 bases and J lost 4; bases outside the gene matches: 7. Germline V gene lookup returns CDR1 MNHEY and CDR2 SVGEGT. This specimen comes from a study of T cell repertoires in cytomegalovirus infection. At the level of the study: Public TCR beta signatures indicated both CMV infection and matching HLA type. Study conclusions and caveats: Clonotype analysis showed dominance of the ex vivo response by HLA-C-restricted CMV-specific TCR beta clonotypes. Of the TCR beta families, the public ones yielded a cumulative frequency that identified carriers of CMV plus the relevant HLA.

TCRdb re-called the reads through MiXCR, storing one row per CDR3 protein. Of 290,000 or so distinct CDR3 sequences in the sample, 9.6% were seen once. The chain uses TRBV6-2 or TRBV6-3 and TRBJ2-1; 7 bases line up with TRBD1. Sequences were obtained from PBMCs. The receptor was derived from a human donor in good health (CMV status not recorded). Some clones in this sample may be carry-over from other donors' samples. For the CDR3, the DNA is TGTGCCAGCAAACAGGGGATCGGTTACAATGAGCAGTTCTTC. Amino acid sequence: CASKQGIGYNEQFF.